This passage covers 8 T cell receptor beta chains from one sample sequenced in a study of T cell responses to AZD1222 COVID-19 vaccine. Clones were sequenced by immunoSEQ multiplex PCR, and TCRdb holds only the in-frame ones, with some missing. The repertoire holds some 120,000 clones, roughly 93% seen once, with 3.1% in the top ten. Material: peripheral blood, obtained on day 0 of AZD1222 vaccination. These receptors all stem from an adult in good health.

The CDR3 DNA reads as TGTGCCAGCAGTTTAGGAGCGGGAGCCTACAATGAGCAGTTCTTC. Its translation is CASSLGAGAYNEQFF. J is TRBJ2-1 and V is TRBV6-2 or TRBV6-3; 8 bases map to TRBD2. The ends lost 4 bases at V and 2 bases at J; junction bases unmatched: 4. This CDR3 has 15 amino acids. Germline CDR1 is MNHEY and CDR2 is SVGEGT.

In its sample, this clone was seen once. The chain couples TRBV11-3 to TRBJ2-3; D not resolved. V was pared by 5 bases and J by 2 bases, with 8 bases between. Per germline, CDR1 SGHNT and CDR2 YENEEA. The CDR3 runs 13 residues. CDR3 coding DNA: TGTGCCAGCAGCCTGTCCTTCACAGATACGCAGTATTTT. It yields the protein CASSLSFTDTQYF.

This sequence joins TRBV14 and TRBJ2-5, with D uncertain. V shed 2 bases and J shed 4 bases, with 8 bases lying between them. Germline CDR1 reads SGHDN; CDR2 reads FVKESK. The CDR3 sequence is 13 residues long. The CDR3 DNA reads TGTGCCAGCAGCCAATGGAACGGAGAGACCCAGTACTTC. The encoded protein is CASSQWNGETQYF.

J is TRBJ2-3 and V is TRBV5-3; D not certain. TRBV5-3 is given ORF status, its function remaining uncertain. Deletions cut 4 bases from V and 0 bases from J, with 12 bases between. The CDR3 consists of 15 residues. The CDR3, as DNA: TGTGCCAGAAGCGGTTTGTGGGGAAGCACAGATACGCAGTATTTT. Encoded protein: CARSGLWGSTDTQYF.

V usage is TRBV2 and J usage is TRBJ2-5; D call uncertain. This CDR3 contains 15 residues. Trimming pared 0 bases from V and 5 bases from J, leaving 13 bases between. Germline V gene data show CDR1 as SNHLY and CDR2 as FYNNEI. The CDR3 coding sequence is TGTGCCAGCAGTGAAGCGCTTCACCCATCGGAGACCCAGTACTTC. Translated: CASSEALHPSETQYF. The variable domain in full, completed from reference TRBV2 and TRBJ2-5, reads EPEVTQTPSHQVTQMGQEVILRCVPISNHLYFYWYRQILGQKVEFLVSFYNNEISEKSEIFDDQFSVERPDGSNFTLKIRSTKLEDSAMYFCASSEALHPSETQYFGPGTRLLVL.

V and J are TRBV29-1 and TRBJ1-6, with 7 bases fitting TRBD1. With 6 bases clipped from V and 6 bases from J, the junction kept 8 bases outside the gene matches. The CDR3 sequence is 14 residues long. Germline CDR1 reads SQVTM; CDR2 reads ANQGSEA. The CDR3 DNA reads TGCAGCGTCCGACAGGGAACGAGTAATTCACCCCTCCACTTT. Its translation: CSVRQGTSNSPLHF.

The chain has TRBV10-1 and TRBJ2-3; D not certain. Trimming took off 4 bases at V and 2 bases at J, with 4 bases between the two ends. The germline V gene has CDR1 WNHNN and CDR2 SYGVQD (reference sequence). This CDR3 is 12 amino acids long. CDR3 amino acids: CASSGNTDTQYF. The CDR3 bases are TGCGCCAGCAGTGGGAACACAGATACGCAGTATTTT.

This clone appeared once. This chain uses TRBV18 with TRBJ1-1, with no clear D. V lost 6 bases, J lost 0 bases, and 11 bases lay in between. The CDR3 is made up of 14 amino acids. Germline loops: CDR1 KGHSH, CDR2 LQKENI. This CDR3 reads CASSGASMNTEAFF. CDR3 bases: TGTGCCAGCTCCGGCGCTAGCATGAACACTGAAGCTTTCTTT.